The TCR beta chain described here comes from a study of brain T cells in children with intractable seizures. Study conclusions and caveats: Pre- and post-surgery blood differed in depth, so pre-surgery absences may be undersampling. Viral specificity was inferred only from CDR3 similarity; HCMV serostatus was unknown.

Data came from immunoSEQ multiplex PCR; TCRdb stores just in-frame clones and leaves some out. The sample lists tens of thousands of clones, about 92% occurring once. Remarks on this clone: The antigen is not known.

Only cases whose brain tissue showed the highest T cell transcript signatures were sequenced. Pre-surgery treatment included at least one anti-epileptic drug. This clonotype was obtained from a boy less than two years old with tuberous sclerosis and intractable seizures. Sequencing was performed on peripheral blood, taken at surgery.

The CDR3 sequence is CASSPAGETQYF. DNA of the CDR3: TGTGCCAGTAGCCCTGCGGGGGAGACCCAGTACTTC. This chain joins TRBV19 and TRBJ2-5; D perhaps matches TRBD2 (6 bases). The CDR3 is made up of 12 amino acids. The V and J ends lost 6 bases and 5 bases respectively, with 10 bases between them. Germline V CDR1 and CDR2: LNHDA, SQIVND (reference sequence).